This T cell receptor (beta chain) was obtained from a study of blood T cell repertoires in COVID-19. In the study overall: T cells, B-cell-depleted T cells, or PBMCs supplied cDNA or gDNA.

As processed by the authors: Amplified reference gene primers provided the basis for estimating nucleated cell counts. Profiled with immunoSEQ multiplex PCR; TCRdb holds only in-frame clones, not every one. V, J and clone size are taken as reported in that table, and D and trimming were inferred from the DNA itself. The sample lists over 200,000 clones, around 84% occurring once. This CDR3 region has 12 residues. V was shortened by 3 bases and J by 7 bases, with 7 bases between the two germline ends. Germline V lookup: CDR1 GTSNPN, CDR2 SVGIG (reference sequence). Donors in Cohort 3 counted as recovered after two negative PCRs, clearance, or symptom resolution.

The sequenced sample was PBMCs or T cells enriched from blood (not recorded which). The sequence derives from a woman in her 40s who had recovered from COVID-19. The rearrangement links TRBV30 to TRBJ1-6; D is unresolved. CDR3 sequence reads: CAWSGSNSPLHF. The CDR3 coding sequence is TGTGCCTGGAGCGGTTCCAATTCACCCCTCCACTTT. The whole variable domain, remainder taken from reference TRBV30 and TRBJ1-6, is SQTIHQWPATLVQPVGSPLSLECTVEGTSNPNLYWYRQAAGRGLQLLFYSVGIGQISSEVPQNLSASRPQDRQFILSSKKLLLSDSGFYLCAWSGSNSPLHFGNGTRLTVT.